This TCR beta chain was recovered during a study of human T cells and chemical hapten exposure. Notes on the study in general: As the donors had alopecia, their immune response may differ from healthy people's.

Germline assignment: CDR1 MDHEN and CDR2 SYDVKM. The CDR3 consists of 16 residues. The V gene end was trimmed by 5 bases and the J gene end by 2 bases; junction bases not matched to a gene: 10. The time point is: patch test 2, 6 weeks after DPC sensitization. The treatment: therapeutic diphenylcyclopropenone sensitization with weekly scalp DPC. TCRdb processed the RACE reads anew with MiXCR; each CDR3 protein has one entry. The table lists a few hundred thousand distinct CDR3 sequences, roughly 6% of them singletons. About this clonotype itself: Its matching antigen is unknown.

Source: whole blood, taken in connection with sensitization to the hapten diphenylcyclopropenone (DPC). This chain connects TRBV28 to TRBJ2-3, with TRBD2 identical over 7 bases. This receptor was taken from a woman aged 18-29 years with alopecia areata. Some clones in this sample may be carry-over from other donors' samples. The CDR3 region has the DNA TGTGCCAGCAGTCCTGGGAAGCGGGGTTTCACAGATACGCAGTATTTT. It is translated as CASSPGKRGFTDTQYF. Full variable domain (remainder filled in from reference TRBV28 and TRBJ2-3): DVKVTQSSRYLVKRTGEKVFLECVQDMDHENMFWYRQDPGLGLRLIYFSYDVKMKEKGDIPEGYSVSREKKERFSLILESASTNQTSMYLCASSPGKRGFTDTQYFGPGTRLTVL.